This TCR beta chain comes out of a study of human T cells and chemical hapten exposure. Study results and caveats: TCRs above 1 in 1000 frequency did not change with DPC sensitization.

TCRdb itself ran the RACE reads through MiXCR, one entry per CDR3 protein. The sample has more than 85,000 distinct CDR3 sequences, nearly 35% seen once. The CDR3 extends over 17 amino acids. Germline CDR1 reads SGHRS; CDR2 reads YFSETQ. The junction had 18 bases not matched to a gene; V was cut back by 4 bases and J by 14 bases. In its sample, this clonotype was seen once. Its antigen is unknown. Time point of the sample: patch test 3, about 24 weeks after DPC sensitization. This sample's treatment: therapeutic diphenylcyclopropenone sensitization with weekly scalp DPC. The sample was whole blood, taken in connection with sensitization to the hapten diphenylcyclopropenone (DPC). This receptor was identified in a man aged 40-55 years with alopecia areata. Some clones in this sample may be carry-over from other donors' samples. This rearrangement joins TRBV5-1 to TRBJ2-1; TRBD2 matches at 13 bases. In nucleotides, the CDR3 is TGCGCCAGCAGCCCCTTAGTCGGACTAGCGGGAGAGTACAAGGAGTTCTTC. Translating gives CASSPLVGLAGEYKEFF.